This T cell receptor (beta chain) was sequenced for a study of blood T cell repertoires in COVID-19. The CDR3 sequence is 13 residues long. V was trimmed by 1 base and J by 2 bases, leaving 7 bases between them. Germline CDR1 SGHRS, CDR2 YFSETQ. Per the study methods: Reference gene primer amplification gave nucleated cell count estimates. The data were produced by immunoSEQ multiplex PCR, yet TCRdb's version contains in-frame clones alone and is incomplete. The DNA gave D and trimming, while V, J and clone size come from that table. The sample has roughly 74,000 clones, about 91% seen once; the top ten hold around 2%.

The V gene is TRBV5-1, the J gene TRBJ2-7; D is unresolved. Sequenced sample: peripheral blood. This receptor was obtained from a woman older than 75 with active or convalescent COVID-19. The CDR3 DNA is TGCGCCAGCAGCTTGACACAGCCCTACGAGCAGTACTTC. Its translation is CASSLTQPYEQYF.